The subject of this entry is one T cell receptor (beta chain). Its target is not known. Germline loops: CDR1 SGHDT, CDR2 YYEEEE. V lost 4 bases, J lost 3 bases, and 8 bases stayed unmatched. This CDR3 spans 16 amino acids. The repertoire was sequenced with immunoSEQ multiplex PCR; TCRdb's copy has only in-frame clones and lacks some. This sample has about 62,000 clones, with roughly 85% found just once. This sample is drawn from a study of OX40 agonist ivuxolimab in advanced cancers. Overall study findings and caveats: Partial responders at 0.1-3.0 mg/kg showed near-lowest clonal expansion.

This chain links TRBV5-6 with TRBJ1-4; 8 positions match TRBD1. The sequencing here drew on CD4+ or CD8+ T cells sorted from blood, taken in a trial of the OX40 agonist ivuxolimab. This clonotype was obtained from an adult with an advanced solid tumor such as melanoma, head and neck, liver or kidney cancer. This CDR3 reads CASSGRDRRPNEKLFF. The CDR3 DNA reads as TGTGCCAGCAGCGGAAGGGACAGGCGGCCTAATGAAAAACTGTTTTTT. Full variable domain (outside the CDR3, taken from reference TRBV5-6 and TRBJ1-4): DAGVTQSPTHLIKTRGQQVTLRCSPKSGHDTVSWYQQALGQGPQFIFQYYEEEERQRGNFPDRFSGHQFPNYSSELNVNALLLGDSALYLCASSGRDRRPNEKLFFGSGTQLSVL.